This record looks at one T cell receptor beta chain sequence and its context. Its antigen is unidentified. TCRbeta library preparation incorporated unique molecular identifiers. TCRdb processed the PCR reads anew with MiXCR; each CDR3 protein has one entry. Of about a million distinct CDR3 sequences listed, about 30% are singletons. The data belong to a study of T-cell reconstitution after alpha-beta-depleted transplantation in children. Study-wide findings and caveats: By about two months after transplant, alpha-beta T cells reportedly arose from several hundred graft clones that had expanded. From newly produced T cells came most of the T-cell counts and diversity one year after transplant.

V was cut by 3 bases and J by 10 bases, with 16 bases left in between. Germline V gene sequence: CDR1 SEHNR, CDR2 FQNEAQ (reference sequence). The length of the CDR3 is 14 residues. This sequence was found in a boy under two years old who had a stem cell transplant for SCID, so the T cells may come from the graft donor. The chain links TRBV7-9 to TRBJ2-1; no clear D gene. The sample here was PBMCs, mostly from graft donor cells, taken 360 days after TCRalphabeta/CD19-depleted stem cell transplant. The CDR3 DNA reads TGTGCCAGCAGCTTCCCAGCCGCCCGTTGGGAGCAGTTCTTC. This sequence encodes CASSFPAARWEQFF. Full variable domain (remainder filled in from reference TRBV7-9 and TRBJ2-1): DTGVSQNPRHKITKRGQNVTFRCDPISEHNRLYWYRQTLGQGPEFLTYFQNEAQLEKSRLLSDRFSAERPKGSFSTLEIQRTEQGDSAMYLCASSFPAARWEQFFGPGTRLTVL.